The next 25 T cell receptor beta chains were all read from a single sample in a study of T cells in localized non-small cell lung cancer. Assay used: immunoSEQ multiplex PCR; TCRdb lists only in-frame clones, some missing. The sample records some 51,000 clones, 75% to 90% being singletons. The sequencing used peripheral blood, collected before any cancer treatment. These receptor sequences come from a woman aged 35-70 years with stage I lung adenocarcinoma.

V gene TRBV9 combines with J gene TRBJ2-7; a weak D match, TRBD1 (6 bases). V gave up 0 bases and J gave up 5 bases, with 12 bases separating them. This CDR3 contains 14 residues. CDR1 is SGDLS, CDR2 YYNGEE, per germline. CDR3 DNA sequence: TGTGCCAGCAGCGTAGCCGGGACAAGCCACGAGCAGTACTTC. Protein product: CASSVAGTSHEQYF.

The chain is built from TRBV6-5 and TRBJ1-2; TRBD1 matches 7 bases. This CDR3 is built from 13 residues. V shed 4 bases and J 8 bases; nucleotides not matched to a gene: 7. Germline V CDR1 and CDR2: MNHEY, SVGAGI. The CDR3 coding sequence is TGTGCCAGCAGTTCCACAGGGGTTCACGGCTACACCTTC. Translation gives CASSSTGVHGYTF.

The gene calls are TRBV28 and TRBJ1-1; D call uncertain. Germline assignment: CDR1 MDHEN and CDR2 SYDVKM. Trimming removed 5 bases at V and 1 base at J, with 11 bases between. The CDR3 contains 14 residues. The CDR3 nucleotides read TGTGCCAGCAGTATCAGATTCTCGAACACTGAAGCTTTCTTT. Amino acid sequence: CASSIRFSNTEAFF.

The chain joins TRBV7-9 to TRBJ2-2; unclear D gene. V lost 5 bases, J lost 4 bases, and 14 bases lay in between. The CDR3 is 15 amino acids. Germline V lookup: CDR1 SEHNR, CDR2 FQNEAQ (reference sequence). CDR3 bases: TGTGCCAGCAGCCGTCAAGAACTGGCCACCGGGGAGCTGTTTTTT. Protein product: CASSRQELATGELFF.

This chain links TRBV7-3 with TRBJ2-1; 7 bases align to TRBD1. In germline, CDR1 is SGHTA, CDR2 FQGTGA. The CDR3 contains 15 residues. Unmatched junction bases numbered 5, after V lost 3 bases and J lost 3 bases. DNA of the CDR3: TGTGCCAGCAGCTTCCCCGGGACAGTCTACAATGAGCAGTTCTTC. As protein: CASSFPGTVYNEQFF.

This clone was seen once. The chain has TRBV5-1 and TRBJ2-2; D gene unclear. Per the germline V gene, CDR1 is SGHRS and CDR2 is YFSETQ. V was cut by 4 bases and J by 7 bases, with 11 bases left in between. The CDR3 is 13 amino acids. In nucleotides, the CDR3 is TGCGCCAGCAGCAGCTTGACGGGCGGGGAGCTGTTTTTT. Amino acids: CASSSLTGGELFF.

This clone showed up just once. V and J are TRBV10-3 and TRBJ2-5; 10 bases agree with TRBD2. Losses at the gene ends were 2 bases for V and 0 bases for J; bases not matched to a gene: 12. The germline gives CDR1 ENHRY, CDR2 SYGVKD. The CDR3 consists of 19 residues. CDR3 in amino acids: CAISEAQGRLAGDQETQYF. The CDR3 nucleotides read TGTGCCATCAGTGAGGCACAGGGGCGGCTAGCGGGGGACCAAGAGACCCAGTACTTC.

The gene calls are TRBV7-9 and TRBJ2-7, with 11 bases matching TRBD2. Germline lookup yields CDR1 SEHNR and CDR2 FQNEAQ (reference sequence). The CDR3 spans 14 residues. With V trimmed by 8 bases and J by 6 bases, 9 bases remained unmatched. The CDR3 here is CASSFGTSGAEQYF. The DNA for the CDR3 is TGTGCCAGCTCTTTTGGGACTAGCGGTGCCGAGCAGTACTTC.

The rearrangement links TRBV19 to TRBJ1-1, with a weak D call TRBD1 (6 bases). The germline V gene has CDR1 LNHDA and CDR2 SQIVND (reference sequence). Trimming removed 7 bases at V and 4 bases at J, with 19 bases between. The CDR3 sequence is 15 residues long. The CDR3 coding sequence is TGTGCCAGTACCCCCGGCAGGGGTCTGCGCACTGAAGCTTTCTTT. It is translated as CASTPGRGLRTEAFF.

The V gene is TRBV12-5, the J gene TRBJ1-4, with D hard to call. V was clipped by 3 bases and J by 6 bases, with 11 bases between them. Germline V lookup: CDR1 LGHNT, CDR2 FRNRAP. CDR3 length: 14 residues. The CDR3 DNA is TGTGCTAGTGGTTTAGGGAATATAGATGAAAAACTGTTTTTT. Translating gives CASGLGNIDEKLFF.

The chain uses TRBV2 and TRBJ2-7, with 7 bases matching TRBD1. Germline-derived CDR1 and CDR2 are SNHLY and FYNNEI. The CDR3 spans 13 residues. With V trimmed by 8 bases and J by 3 bases, 7 bases remained unmatched. In DNA, the CDR3 is TGTGCCAGCGAATTGTACAGGGGCTACGAGCAGTACTTC. Translated, it gives CASELYRGYEQYF.

The chain's CDR3 is CASSLEAGSGNTIYF. The CDR3 DNA follows: TGCGCCAGCAGCTTGGAGGCAGGGTCTGGAAACACCATATATTTT. The chain joins TRBV5-1 to TRBJ1-3, with D possibly matching TRBD1 (5 bases). This CDR3 comprises 15 residues. V gave up 0 bases and J gave up 1 base, with 8 bases separating them. Germline CDR1 SGHRS, CDR2 YFSETQ.

The chain couples TRBV19 to TRBJ2-3, with no clear D. V lost 7 bases, J lost 3 bases, and 8 bases lay in between. This CDR3 spans 12 amino acids. Germline V CDR1 and CDR2: LNHDA, SQIVND (reference sequence). The CDR3 reads CASIMSTDTQYF. The CDR3 region has the DNA TGTGCCAGTATAATGTCTACAGATACGCAGTATTTT.

This chain joins TRBV5-6 and TRBJ2-5; no definite D call. Germline CDR1 and CDR2: SGHDT and YYEEEE. Trimming stripped 6 bases from V and 4 bases from J, with 7 bases between. CDR3 length: 11 amino acids. CDR3 sequence (DNA): TGTGCCAGCACCGGTCTAGAGACCCAGTACTTC. Amino acids: CASTGLETQYF.

The J gene is TRBJ1-3, the V gene TRBV5-1; 7 bases are a match to TRBD1. The V segment lost 4 bases and the J segment 1 base; nucleotides outside the gene matches: 5. The CDR3 totals 15 residues. Germline assignment: CDR1 SGHRS and CDR2 YFSETQ. The chain's CDR3 is CASSATGRSGNTIYF. Here the CDR3 DNA reads TGCGCCAGCAGCGCGACAGGGAGATCTGGAAACACCATATATTTT.

The J gene is TRBJ2-1, the V gene TRBV25-1; D uncertain. This CDR3 has 15 amino acids. The germline gives CDR1 MGHDK, CDR2 SYGVNS. V was cut by 2 bases and J by 5 bases, with 13 bases left in between. In DNA, the CDR3 is TGTGCCAGCAGTGAAGGTGGGTTAGTAGACAATGAGCAGTTCTTC. Its translation: CASSEGGLVDNEQFF. Variable domain in full (rest from reference TRBV25-1 and TRBJ2-1): EADIYQTPRYLVIGTGKKITLECSQTMGHDKMYWYQQDPGMELHLIHYSYGVNSTEKGDLSSESTVSRIRTEHFPLTLESARPSHTSQYLCASSEGGLVDNEQFFGPGTRLTVL.

This clone was seen once. The V gene is TRBV18, the J gene TRBJ2-7; maybe TRBD2 (5 bases). This CDR3 has 14 residues. V gave up 3 bases and J gave up 3 bases, with 12 bases separating them. CDR1 is KGHSH and CDR2 is LQKENI in the germline V gene. CDR3 loop: CASSPPGILYEQYF. The CDR3 nucleotides read TGTGCCAGCTCACCTCCGGGGATCCTCTACGAGCAGTACTTC.

The chain employs TRBV7-6 and TRBJ2-2, with 8 bases identical to TRBD2. The germline V gene encodes CDR1 SGHVS and CDR2 FNYEAQ. CDR3 size: 16 residues. J lost 4 bases, V lost 5 bases, and 9 bases had no gene match. This chain's CDR3 is CASSPLPAGGTGELFF. The CDR3 nucleotides read TGTGCCAGCAGCCCACTTCCCGCGGGAGGCACCGGGGAGCTGTTTTTT. Complete variable domain (other parts from reference TRBV7-6 and TRBJ2-2): GAGVSQSPRYKVTKRGQDVALRCDPISGHVSLYWYRQALGQGPEFLTYFNYEAQQDKSGLPNDRFSAERPEGSISTLTIQRTEQRDSAMYRCASSPLPAGGTGELFFGEGSRLTVL.

This rearrangement joins TRBV7-9 to TRBJ1-5, with 8 bases matching TRBD1. This CDR3 is 18 amino acids long. Trimming removed 1 base from V and 0 bases from J; junction bases left unmatched: 8. Per germline, CDR1 SEHNR and CDR2 FQNEAQ (reference sequence). In DNA form, the CDR3 reads TGTGCCAGCAGCTTAGACGGGGACAGGTGGGATAGCAATCAGCCCCAGCATTTT. It translates to CASSLDGDRWDSNQPQHF.

There are a few counts of this clone. The V gene is TRBV19, the J gene TRBJ1-2; D is uncertain. CDR1 LNHDA and CDR2 SQIVND come from the germline V gene (reference sequence). Trimming removed 10 bases at V and 8 bases at J, with 14 bases between. The CDR3 has 11 amino acids. The CDR3 nucleotides are TGTGCCACCTCCTCTTTCCCCGGCTACACCTTC. Its translation: CATSSFPGYTF.

The chain combines TRBV18 with TRBJ2-1; 7 bases align to TRBD2. The CDR3 is made up of 13 amino acids. Germline V gives CDR1 KGHSH, CDR2 LQKENI. The V gene end was trimmed by 2 bases and the J gene end by 9 bases; junction bases not matched to a gene: 4. CDR3 nucleotides: TGTGCCAGCTCACCAACGACTAGCAGTGAGCAGTTCTTC. The encoded protein is CASSPTTSSEQFF. The complete variable domain, with remaining parts taken from reference TRBV18 and TRBJ2-1, reads NAGVMQNPRHLVRRRGQEARLRCSPMKGHSHVYWYRQLPEEGLKFMVYLQKENIIDESGMPKERFSAEFPKEGPSILRIQQVVRGDSAAYFCASSPTTSSEQFFGPGTRLTVL.

The CDR3 sequence: CASSKGQGPEETQYF. The CDR3 nucleotides read TGTGCCAGCAGCAAGGGACAGGGGCCTGAAGAGACCCAGTACTTC. The chain uses TRBV7-2 and TRBJ2-5, with 10 bases matching TRBD1. V gave up 5 bases and J gave up 3 bases; unmatched junction bases: 6. Germline CDR1 and CDR2: SGHTA and FQGNSA. The CDR3 runs to 15 residues.

The chain couples TRBV28 to TRBJ2-7; TRBD1 agrees at 7 bases. After removal of 8 bases from V and 4 bases from J, the junction contained 5 bases not matched to a gene. Germline V gene lookup returns CDR1 MDHEN and CDR2 SYDVKM. The CDR3 spans 12 residues. In DNA form, the CDR3 reads TGTGCCAGCGGTCGACAGGGTTACGAGCAGTACTTC. Encoded protein: CASGRQGYEQYF.

The chain has TRBV19 and TRBJ1-4; D is ambiguous. Germline loops: CDR1 LNHDA, CDR2 SQIVND (reference sequence). V shed 6 bases and J shed 7 bases, with 15 bases lying between them. CDR3 length: 14 residues. The CDR3 region has the DNA TGTGCCAGTAGGCCCCTTGTAGGTGGTGAAAAACTGTTTTTT. The encoded protein is CASRPLVGGEKLFF.

The CDR3: CASSPRVRAAQETQYF. CDR3 in DNA: TGTGCCAGCAGTCCCCGGGTCAGGGCAGCCCAAGAGACCCAGTACTTC. This chain connects TRBV28 to TRBJ2-5; perhaps TRBD1 as D (5 bases). Germline V lookup: CDR1 MDHEN, CDR2 SYDVKM. CDR3 length: 16 residues. Trimming pared 5 bases from V and 1 base from J, leaving 17 bases between.